Listed below are T cell receptor beta chains from one sample, sequenced in a study of cytomegalovirus exposure and HLA in healthy donors. TCRdb keeps only in-frame clones here, not all; method: immunoSEQ multiplex PCR. Here the sample spans some 98,000 clones, about a tenth being singletons. The sample consisted of PBMCs. The receptors were sampled from a man in his fifties in good health and CMV-seropositive. CDR3s include the opening cysteine and the closing phenylalanine or tryptophan. D genes are given only for firm matches. A clone size is listed for some rows: how often the clone was seen (once, few, many), or a class if it is expanded.

TRBV5-8	TRBJ2-3	TRBD1	NA	CASSLGDRGSTDTQYF	TGTGCCAGCAGCTTGGGTGACAGGGGAAGCACAGATACGCAGTATTTT
TRBV7-9	TRBJ2-1	TRBD2	few	CASSSGLAGPSYNEQFF	TGTGCCAGCAGCTCGGGACTAGCGGGACCTTCCTACAATGAGCAGTTCTTC
TRBV11-2	TRBJ1-6	TRBD1	NA	CASSRPDRRGNSPLHF	TGTGCCAGCAGCCGACCGGACAGGAGGGGTAATTCACCCCTCCACTTT
TRBV2	TRBJ1-2	NA	NA	CASSERGYTF	TGTGCCAGCAGTGAGAGGGGCTACACCTTC
TRBV7-8	TRBJ1-3	TRBD1	NA	CASSLRTGRGGNTIYF	TGTGCCAGCAGCCTACGGACAGGGAGAGGTGGAAACACCATATATTTT
TRBV7-3	TRBJ1-1	NA	few	CASRGSGGTEAFF	TGTGCCAGCCGGGGGTCTGGGGGCACTGAAGCTTTCTTT
TRBV19	TRBJ2-1	NA	few	CASSPRGGSYNEQFF	TGTGCCAGTAGTCCCCGAGGGGGCTCCTACAATGAGCAGTTCTTC
TRBV7-8	TRBJ1-1	NA	NA	CASSRQNSNTEAFF	TGTGCCAGCAGCCGACAGAACTCGAACACTGAAGCTTTCTTT
TRBV5-4	TRBJ1-1	NA	NA	CASSLDSMNTEAFF	TGTGCCAGCAGCTTGGACAGCATGAACACTGAAGCTTTCTTT
TRBV7-9	TRBJ1-5	TRBD1	few	CASSLDRDDQPQHF	TGTGCCAGCAGCCTCGACAGGGATGATCAGCCCCAGCATTTT
TRBV7-9	TRBJ1-4	NA	NA	CASSPLDGATNEKLFF	TGTGCCAGCAGCCCCCTGGACGGGGCAACTAATGAAAAACTGTTTTTT
TRBV27	TRBJ2-1	TRBD1	few	CASSWTGRPEQFF	TGTGCCAGCAGTTGGACAGGGAGACCTGAGCAGTTCTTC